This T cell receptor beta chain was identified in a study of CD8 T cells in Susac syndrome. RNA in amounts of roughly 0.5 to 1 ug was reverse transcribed with random hexamers. A multiplex approach, immunoSEQ multiplex PCR, amplified TCR beta CDR3 across 54 Vbeta and 13 Jbeta. TCRdb processed the immunoSEQ multiplex PCR reads anew with MiXCR; each CDR3 protein has one entry. The profile shows under 80,000 distinct CDR3 sequences, approximately 94% of them singletons. The CDR3 length is 14 residues. V was cut by 0 bases and J by 1 base, with 9 bases left in between. Germline V lookup: CDR1 DFQATT, CDR2 SNEGSKA (reference sequence). Negative isolation was used for CD8+ and CD4+ T cells, and FACS enrichment was applied to TEMRA cells.

The J gene is TRBJ1-1, the V gene TRBV20-1; tentatively, D is TRBD1 (5 bases). The sequenced sample was CD4+ T cells from PBMCs. This clonotype was sampled from a human donor with Susac syndrome. This chain's CDR3 is CSARESGGNTEAFF. The CDR3, as DNA: TGCAGTGCTAGAGAGTCTGGGGGGAACACTGAAGCTTTCTTT.